The clone carrying this T cell receptor beta chain was seen at least ten times. Its specificity is not known. TCRdb re-called clones from the PCR reads using MiXCR. The data contain over 20,000 clones, approximately 12% of them singletons. Until they underwent thyroid surgery, no patient had received any treatment. The data derive from a study of metastatic and nonmetastatic thyroid tumors. Study in general: Repertoire comparisons spanned blood and tumor or nodule tissue from malignant and benign thyroid patients. Study-wide results and caveats: Malignant thyroid tumors reportedly had TCR beta diversity that was significantly higher than in benign nodules, in blood and tumor.

The germline V gene has CDR1 SNHLY and CDR2 FYNNEI. The CDR3 loop spans 14 amino acids. V was cut by 4 bases and J by 1 base, with 10 bases left in between. The sequencing input was blood. This TCR derives from a male donor with papillary thyroid cancer or a benign thyroid nodule (not recorded which). Some clones in this sample may be carry-over from other donors' samples. The chain is built from TRBV2 and TRBJ2-5, with D unclear. The CDR3 coding sequence is TGTGCCAGCAGTGCTTCTAGTGTCCAAGAGACCCAGTACTTC. It translates to CASSASSVQETQYF.